This T cell receptor (beta chain) was sequenced for a study of T cells in Graves' hyperthyroidism and ophthalmopathy. This clonotype appeared many times. Each person with ophthalmopathy scored at least 3 on the Clinical Activity Score, reached NOSPECS grade 4 or higher, and had been ill under 3 months. The CDR3 regions of TCR beta were amplified from RNA transcripts. HTBI primers were employed in a first-round RT-PCR of the TCR CDR3. Using its own MiXCR run on the multiplex PCR reads, TCRdb lists one record per CDR3 protein. The sample carries 300,000 to 400,000 distinct CDR3 sequences, about 15% recorded once. This receptor was obtained from a woman aged 30 to 39 with Graves' ophthalmopathy. The sample taken for sequencing was blood.

CDR3 DNA: TGTGCCAGCAGTGCGGACAGGGATGGCTACACCTTC. Protein product: CASSADRDGYTF. The chain joins TRBV2 to TRBJ1-2; TRBD1 matches 8 bases. The length of the CDR3 is 12 residues. Trimming removed 4 bases from V and 6 bases from J; junction bases left unmatched: 1. The germline CDR1 and CDR2 sequences are SNHLY and FYNNEI.